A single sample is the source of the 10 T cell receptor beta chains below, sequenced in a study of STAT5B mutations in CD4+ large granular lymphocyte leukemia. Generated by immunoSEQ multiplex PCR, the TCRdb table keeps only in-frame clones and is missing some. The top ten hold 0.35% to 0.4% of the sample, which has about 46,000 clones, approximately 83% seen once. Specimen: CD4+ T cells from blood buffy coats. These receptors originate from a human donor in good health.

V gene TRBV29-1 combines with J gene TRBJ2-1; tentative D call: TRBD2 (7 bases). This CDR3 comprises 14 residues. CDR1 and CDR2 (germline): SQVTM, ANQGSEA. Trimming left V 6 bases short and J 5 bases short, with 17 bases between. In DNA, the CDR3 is TGCAGCGTCTCTCGGGGGGCGGCGAACAATGAGCAGTTCTTC. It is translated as CSVSRGAANNEQFF.

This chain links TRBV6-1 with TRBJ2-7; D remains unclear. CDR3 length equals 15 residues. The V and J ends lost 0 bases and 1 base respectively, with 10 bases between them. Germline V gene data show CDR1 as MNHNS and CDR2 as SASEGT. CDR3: CASSEARSRSYEQYF. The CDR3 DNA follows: TGTGCCAGCAGTGAAGCGCGCAGCAGATCCTACGAGCAGTACTTC.

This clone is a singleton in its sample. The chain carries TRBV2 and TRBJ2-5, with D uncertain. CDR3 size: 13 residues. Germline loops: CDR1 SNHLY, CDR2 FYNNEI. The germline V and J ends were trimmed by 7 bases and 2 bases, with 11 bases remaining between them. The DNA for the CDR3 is TGTGCCAGCAAGGGCTACCCTCAAGAGACCCAGTACTTC. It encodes CASKGYPQETQYF.

CDR3 nucleotides: TGTGCCAGCAGCTTGGCCCGGGAGGGTCCAGATACGCAGTATTTT. Translating it yields CASSLAREGPDTQYF. The genes are TRBV5-6 and TRBJ2-3; 8 bases are a match to TRBD2. Germline V gives CDR1 SGHDT, CDR2 YYEEEE. This CDR3 is 15 amino acids long. V lost 0 bases, J lost 4 bases, and 4 bases stayed unmatched. The entire variable domain, with the rest obtained from reference TRBV5-6 and TRBJ2-3, is as follows: DAGVTQSPTHLIKTRGQQVTLRCSPKSGHDTVSWYQQALGQGPQFIFQYYEEEERQRGNFPDRFSGHQFPNYSSELNVNALLLGDSALYLCASSLAREGPDTQYFGPGTRLTVL.

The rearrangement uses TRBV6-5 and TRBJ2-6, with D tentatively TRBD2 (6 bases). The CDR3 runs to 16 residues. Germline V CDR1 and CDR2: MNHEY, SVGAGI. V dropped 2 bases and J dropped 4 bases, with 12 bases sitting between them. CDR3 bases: TGTGCCAGCAGTTACGGAGGAGGGTTGGGGGCCAACGTCCTGACTTTC. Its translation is CASSYGGGLGANVLTF.

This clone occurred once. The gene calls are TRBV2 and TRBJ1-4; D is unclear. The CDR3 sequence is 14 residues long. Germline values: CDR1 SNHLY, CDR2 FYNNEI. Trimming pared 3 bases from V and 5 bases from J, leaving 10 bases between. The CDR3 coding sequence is TGTGCCAGCAGTGATGGGTCGGGGAATGAAAAACTGTTTTTT. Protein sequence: CASSDGSGNEKLFF.

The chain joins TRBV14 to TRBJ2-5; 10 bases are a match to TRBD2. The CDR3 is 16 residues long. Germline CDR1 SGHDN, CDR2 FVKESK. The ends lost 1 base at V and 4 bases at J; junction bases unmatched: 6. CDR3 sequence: CASSQGSSGSLETQYF. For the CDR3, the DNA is TGTGCCAGCAGCCAAGGATCTAGCGGGAGTTTAGAGACCCAGTACTTC.

CDR3: CASRDHLQETQYF. The CDR3, as DNA: TGCGCCAGCCGGGACCACCTCCAAGAGACCCAGTACTTC. The chain is built from TRBV4-1 and TRBJ2-5, with D perhaps given as TRBD1 or TRBD2 (5 bases each). CDR1 MGHRA and CDR2 YSYEKL come from the germline V gene. V was clipped by 8 bases and J by 1 base, with 11 bases between them. This CDR3 is built from 13 residues.

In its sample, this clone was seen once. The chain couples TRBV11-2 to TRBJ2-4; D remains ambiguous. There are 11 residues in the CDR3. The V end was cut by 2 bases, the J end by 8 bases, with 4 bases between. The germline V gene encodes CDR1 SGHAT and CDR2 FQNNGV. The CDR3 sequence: CASSLHDIQYF. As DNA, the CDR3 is TGTGCCAGCAGCTTACATGACATTCAGTACTTC.

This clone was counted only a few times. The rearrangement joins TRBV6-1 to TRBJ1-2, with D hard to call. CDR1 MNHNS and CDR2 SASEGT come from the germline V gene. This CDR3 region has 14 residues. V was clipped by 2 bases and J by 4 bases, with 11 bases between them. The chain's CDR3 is CASSEFGLVYGYTF. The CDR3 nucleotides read TGTGCCAGCAGTGAATTCGGCCTAGTCTATGGCTACACCTTC.